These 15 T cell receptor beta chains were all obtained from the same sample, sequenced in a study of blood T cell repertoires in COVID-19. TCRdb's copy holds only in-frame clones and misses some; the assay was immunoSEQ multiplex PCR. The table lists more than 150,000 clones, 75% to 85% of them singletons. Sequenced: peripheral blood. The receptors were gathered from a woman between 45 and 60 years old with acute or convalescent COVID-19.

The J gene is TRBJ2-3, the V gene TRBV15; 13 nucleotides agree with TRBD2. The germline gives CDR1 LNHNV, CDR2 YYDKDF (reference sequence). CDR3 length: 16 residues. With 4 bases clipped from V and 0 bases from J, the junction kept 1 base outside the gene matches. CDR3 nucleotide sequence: TGTGCCACCAGCAAGGGACTAGCGGGAAGCACAGATACGCAGTATTTT. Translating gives CATSKGLAGSTDTQYF.

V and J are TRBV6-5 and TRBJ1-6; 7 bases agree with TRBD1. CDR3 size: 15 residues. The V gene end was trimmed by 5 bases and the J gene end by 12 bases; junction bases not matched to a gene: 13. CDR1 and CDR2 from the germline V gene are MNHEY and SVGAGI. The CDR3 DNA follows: TGTGCCAGCAGTCGCGAACAAGGCAGGGGGGTACCCCTCCACTTT. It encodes CASSREQGRGVPLHF.

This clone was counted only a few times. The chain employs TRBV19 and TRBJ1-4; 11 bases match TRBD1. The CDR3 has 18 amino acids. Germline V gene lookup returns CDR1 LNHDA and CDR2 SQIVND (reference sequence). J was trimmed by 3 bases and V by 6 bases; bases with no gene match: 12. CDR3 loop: CASRDRGRVISANEKLFF. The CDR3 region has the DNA TGTGCCAGTAGGGACAGGGGGCGAGTAATATCGGCTAATGAAAAACTGTTTTTT.

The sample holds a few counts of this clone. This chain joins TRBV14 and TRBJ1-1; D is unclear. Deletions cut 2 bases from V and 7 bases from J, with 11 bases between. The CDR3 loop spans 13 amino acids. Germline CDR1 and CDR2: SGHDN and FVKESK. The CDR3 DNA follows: TGTGCCAGCAGCCAATACCTATATGGTGAAGCTTTCTTT. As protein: CASSQYLYGEAFF.

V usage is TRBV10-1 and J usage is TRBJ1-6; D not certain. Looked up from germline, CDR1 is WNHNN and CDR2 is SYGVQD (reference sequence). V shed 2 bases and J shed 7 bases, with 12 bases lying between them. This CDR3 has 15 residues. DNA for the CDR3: TGCGCCAGCAGTGAGCGGCGGGAGCGGAATTCACCCCTCCACTTT. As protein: CASSERRERNSPLHF.

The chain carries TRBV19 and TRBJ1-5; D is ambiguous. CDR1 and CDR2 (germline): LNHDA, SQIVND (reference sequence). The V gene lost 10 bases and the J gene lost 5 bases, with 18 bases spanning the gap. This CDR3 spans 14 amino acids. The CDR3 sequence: CAIKDGWSDQPQHF. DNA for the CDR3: TGTGCCATCAAAGACGGGTGGAGCGATCAGCCCCAGCATTTT.

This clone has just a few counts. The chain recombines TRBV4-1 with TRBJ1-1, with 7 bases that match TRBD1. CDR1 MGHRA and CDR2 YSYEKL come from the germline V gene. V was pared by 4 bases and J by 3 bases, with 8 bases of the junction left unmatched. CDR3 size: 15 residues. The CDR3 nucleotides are TGCGCCAGCAGCCGGGGGACAGCCGGGGACACTGAAGCTTTCTTT. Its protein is CASSRGTAGDTEAFF.

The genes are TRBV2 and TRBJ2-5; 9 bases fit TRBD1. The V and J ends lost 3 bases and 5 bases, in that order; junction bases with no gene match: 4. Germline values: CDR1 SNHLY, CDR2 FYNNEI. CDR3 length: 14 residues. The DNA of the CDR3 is TGTGCCAGCAGTGAGGGACAGGGATGGGAGACCCAGTACTTC. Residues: CASSEGQGWETQYF.

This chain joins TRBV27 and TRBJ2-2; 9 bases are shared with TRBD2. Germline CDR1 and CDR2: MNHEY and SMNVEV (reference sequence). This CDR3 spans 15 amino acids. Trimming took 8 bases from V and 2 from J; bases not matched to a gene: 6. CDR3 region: CASSILAGNTGELFF. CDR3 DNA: TGTGCCAGCTCAATACTAGCGGGCAACACCGGGGAGCTGTTTTTT.

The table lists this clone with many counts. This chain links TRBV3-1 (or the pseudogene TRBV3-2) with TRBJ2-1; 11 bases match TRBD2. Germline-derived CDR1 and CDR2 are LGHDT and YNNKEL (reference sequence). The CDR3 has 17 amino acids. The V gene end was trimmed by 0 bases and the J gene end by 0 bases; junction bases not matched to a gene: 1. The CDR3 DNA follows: TGTGCCAGCAGCCAAGAACTAGCGGGAGACTCCTACAATGAGCAGTTCTTC. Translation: CASSQELAGDSYNEQFF.

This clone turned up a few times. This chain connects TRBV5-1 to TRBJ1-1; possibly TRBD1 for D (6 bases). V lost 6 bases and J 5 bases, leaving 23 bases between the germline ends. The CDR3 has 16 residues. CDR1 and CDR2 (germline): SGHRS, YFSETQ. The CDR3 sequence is CASTYLSGVSGTEAFF. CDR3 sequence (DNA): TGCGCCAGCACCTACTTATCAGGGGTATCGGGTACTGAAGCTTTCTTT.

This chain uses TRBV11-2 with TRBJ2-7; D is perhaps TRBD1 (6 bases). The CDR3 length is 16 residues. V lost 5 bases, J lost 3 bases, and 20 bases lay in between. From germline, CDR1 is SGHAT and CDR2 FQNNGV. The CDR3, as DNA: TGTGCCAGCAGCCCGATCGACAGGAAAGGTTTCTACGAGCAGTACTTC. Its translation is CASSPIDRKGFYEQYF.

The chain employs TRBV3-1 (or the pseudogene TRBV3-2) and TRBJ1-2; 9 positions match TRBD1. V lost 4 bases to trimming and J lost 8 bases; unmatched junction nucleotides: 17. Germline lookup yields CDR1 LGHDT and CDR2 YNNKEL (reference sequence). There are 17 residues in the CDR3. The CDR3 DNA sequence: TGTGCCAGCAGCCGGCCTATCACGACAGGGGGATTCAACGGCTACACCTTC. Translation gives CASSRPITTGGFNGYTF.

This CDR3 is CASRNRDGYTF. CDR3 nucleotide sequence: TGTGCCAGTAGGAACAGGGATGGCTACACCTTC. This chain joins TRBV19 and TRBJ1-2; maybe TRBD1 (6 bases). Per the germline V gene, CDR1 is LNHDA and CDR2 is SQIVND (reference sequence). V lost 6 bases and J 6 bases, leaving 8 bases between the germline ends. The CDR3 is 11 amino acids.

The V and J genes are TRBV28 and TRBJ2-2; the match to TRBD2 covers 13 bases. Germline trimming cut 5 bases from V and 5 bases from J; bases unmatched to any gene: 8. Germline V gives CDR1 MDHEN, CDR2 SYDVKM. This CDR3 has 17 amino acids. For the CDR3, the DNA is TGTGCCAGCAGTACCTGGACTAGCGGGAGATTGACCGGGGAGCTGTTTTTT. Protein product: CASSTWTSGRLTGELFF.